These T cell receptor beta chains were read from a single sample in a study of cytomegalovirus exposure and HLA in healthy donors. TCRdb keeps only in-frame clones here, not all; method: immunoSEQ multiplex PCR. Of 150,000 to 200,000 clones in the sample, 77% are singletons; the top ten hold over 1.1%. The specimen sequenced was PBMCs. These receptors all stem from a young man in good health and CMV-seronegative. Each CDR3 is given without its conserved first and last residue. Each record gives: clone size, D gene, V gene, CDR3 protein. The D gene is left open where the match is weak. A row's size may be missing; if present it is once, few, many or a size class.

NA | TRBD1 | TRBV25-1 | ASRDRLGGYT
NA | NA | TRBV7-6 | ASKGFTGELF
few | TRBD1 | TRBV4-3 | ASSQDWDRGNQPQH
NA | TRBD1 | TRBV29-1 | SVGRDREQY
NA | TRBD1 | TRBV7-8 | ASSVRQGGSSYEQY
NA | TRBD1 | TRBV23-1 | ASSQAQGGPQPQH
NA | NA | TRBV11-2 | ASSLSLAANYGYT
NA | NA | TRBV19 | ASSARDIDTEAF
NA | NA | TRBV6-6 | ASTNQAASYNEQF
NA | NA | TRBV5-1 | ASSLVGNQETQY
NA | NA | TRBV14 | ASSQDWGRYNYGYT
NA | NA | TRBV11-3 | ASSLGASGNTIY
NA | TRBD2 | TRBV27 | ASRRSGGGEQY
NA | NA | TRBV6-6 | ASRFLTGDTQY
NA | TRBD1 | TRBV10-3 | AISTNDRVFYEQY
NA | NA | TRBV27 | ASGRGAGLMDEQF
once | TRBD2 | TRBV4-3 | ASSQRSTSGTDTQY
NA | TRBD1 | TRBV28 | ASGGQDSGANVLT
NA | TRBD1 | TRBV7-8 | ASSLRLTGVNTEAF
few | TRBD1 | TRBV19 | ASSPPTGGGQVEQY
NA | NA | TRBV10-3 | AISESGIANEQF
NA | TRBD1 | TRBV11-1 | ASSWDRLNEQY
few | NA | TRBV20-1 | SARFGEQF
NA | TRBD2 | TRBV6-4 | ASSILAGGTDTQY
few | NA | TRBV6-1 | ASSEARGNTIY
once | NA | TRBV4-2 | ASSHTGGGTEAF
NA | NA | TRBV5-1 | ASSLSGREHGYT
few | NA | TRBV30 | AWSVLAYEQY
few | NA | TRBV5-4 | ASSFGVRSKNTGELF
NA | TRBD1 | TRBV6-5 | ASSQFRTGGREQY
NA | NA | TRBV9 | ASSVAYTDTQY
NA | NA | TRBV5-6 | ASSPPYRDGELF
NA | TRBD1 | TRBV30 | AWSARTGWNEQF
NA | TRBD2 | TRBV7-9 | ASSLVGRGLAGITGELF
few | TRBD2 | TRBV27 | ASSSPLAGAPRDTQY
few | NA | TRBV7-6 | ASSPRGQRFSYEQY
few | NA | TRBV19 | ASSMGARNSPLH
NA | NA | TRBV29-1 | SVRAGAYEQY
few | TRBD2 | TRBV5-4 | ASRPTSGSYNEQF
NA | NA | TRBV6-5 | ASSWTGNYGYT
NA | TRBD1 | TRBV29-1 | SVERQGTAGELF
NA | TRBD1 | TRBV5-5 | ASSSEDRLGPQH
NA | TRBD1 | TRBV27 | ASGPGQGGPQH
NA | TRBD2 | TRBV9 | ASSVVAAGGPRDTQY
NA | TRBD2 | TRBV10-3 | AISAGLGMDEQF
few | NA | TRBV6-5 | ASSFRGELF
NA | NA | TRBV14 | ASSQEGSRNTGELF
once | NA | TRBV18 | ASSPTTNTEAF
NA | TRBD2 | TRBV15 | ATSARGLQETQY
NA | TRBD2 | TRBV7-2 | ASSLAGGLAGVDTQY
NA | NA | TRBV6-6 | ASSIVRERNNEQF
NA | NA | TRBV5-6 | ASSWVQGANYGYT
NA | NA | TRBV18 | ASSYAGELF
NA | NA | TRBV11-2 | ASSLNQGLDGYT